Listed below are T cell receptor beta chains from one sample, sequenced in a study of radiation and T cells in renal cell carcinoma. Repertoires were generated with immunoSEQ multiplex PCR, while TCRdb's copy carries only in-frame clones and drops some. The sample shows 120,000 to 150,000 clones, 70% to 90% of them seen only once. The sample consisted of blood, taken from a patient whose treatment included radiotherapy and nephrectomy. Receptors originate from a woman between 45 and 60 years old with renal cell carcinoma. Each CDR3 is given with its conserved first and last residue. The size entry is marked missing in some rows and otherwise reads once, few, many or a size class.

V gene	clone size	J gene	CDR3 protein
TRBV7-2	-	TRBJ2-1	CASRLGRGNEQFF
TRBV5-1	-	TRBJ2-7	CASRSGAEQYF
TRBV7-2	-	TRBJ1-2	CASTFTGYGYTF
TRBV5-5	-	TRBJ2-5	CASSLGDSQETQYF
TRBV6-5	-	TRBJ2-2	CASSYSRGSTGELFF
TRBV19	-	TRBJ2-7	CASSRGTGGSSYEQYF
TRBV15	-	TRBJ2-3	CATSRDIAGDTQYF
TRBV18	few	TRBJ2-1	CASSPPYGADEQFF
TRBV2	few	TRBJ1-5	CASRDPYSNQPQHF
TRBV5-4	-	TRBJ2-7	CASTAGQGAREQYF
TRBV4-3	-	TRBJ1-2	CASSQGEGGGYTF
TRBV27	-	TRBJ1-1	CASSPLASWTEAFF
TRBV29-1	-	TRBJ1-1	CSVSTGTGYTEAFF
TRBV25-1	-	TRBJ1-1	CASSEWGGTGGNTEAFF
TRBV9	-	TRBJ2-3	CASSPRVRTAGTDTQYF
TRBV2	-	TRBJ2-6	CASSDLQSGANVLTF
TRBV9	-	TRBJ2-3	CASSVGDTDTQYF
TRBV5-1	-	TRBJ1-2	CASSLAVGSYTF
TRBV6-5	-	TRBJ2-3	CASSYRGHRTDTQYF
TRBV9	-	TRBJ2-7	CASSVERLSSYEQYF
TRBV5-6	-	TRBJ2-7	CASSLGDRVSHEQYF
TRBV19	-	TRBJ1-2	CASSIVTESYGYTF
TRBV5-1	-	TRBJ2-3	CASSLVGDTQYF
TRBV29-1	-	TRBJ1-1	CSVEEQGGITEAFF
TRBV27	-	TRBJ1-1	CASTDREGTEAFF
TRBV7-2	-	TRBJ2-1	CASRQGLPSSYNEQFF
TRBV5-4	once	TRBJ1-5	CASSRLTGRAQPQHF
TRBV5-1	-	TRBJ2-3	CASSRLVIAGMADTQYF
TRBV10-1	-	TRBJ2-3	CATQTSGGDTQYF